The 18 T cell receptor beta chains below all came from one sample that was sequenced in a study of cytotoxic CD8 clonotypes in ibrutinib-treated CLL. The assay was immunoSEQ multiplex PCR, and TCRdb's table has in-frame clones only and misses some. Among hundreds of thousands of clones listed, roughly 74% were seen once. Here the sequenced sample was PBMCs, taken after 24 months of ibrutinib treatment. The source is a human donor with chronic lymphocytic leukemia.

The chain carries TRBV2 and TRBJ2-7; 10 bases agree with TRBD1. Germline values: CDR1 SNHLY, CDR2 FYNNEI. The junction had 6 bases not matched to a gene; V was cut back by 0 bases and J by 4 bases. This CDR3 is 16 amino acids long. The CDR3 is CASSEALGTGVYEQYF. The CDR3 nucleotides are TGTGCCAGCAGTGAAGCGTTAGGGACAGGGGTATACGAGCAGTACTTC. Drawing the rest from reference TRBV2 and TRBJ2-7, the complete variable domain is EPEVTQTPSHQVTQMGQEVILRCVPISNHLYFYWYRQILGQKVEFLVSFYNNEISEKSEIFDDQFSVERPDGSNFTLKIRSTKLEDSAMYFCASSEALGTGVYEQYFGPGTRLTVT.

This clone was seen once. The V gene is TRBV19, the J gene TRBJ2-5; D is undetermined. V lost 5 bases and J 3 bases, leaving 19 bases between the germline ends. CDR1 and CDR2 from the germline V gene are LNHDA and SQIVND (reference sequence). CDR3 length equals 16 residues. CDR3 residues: CASSPPQVSVEETQYF. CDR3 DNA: TGTGCCAGTAGTCCTCCTCAAGTGTCGGTTGAAGAGACCCAGTACTTC. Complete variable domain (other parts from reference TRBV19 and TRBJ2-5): DGGITQSPKYLFRKEGQNVTLSCEQNLNHDAMYWYRQDPGQGLRLIYYSQIVNDFQKGDIAEGYSVSREKKESFPLTVTSAQKNPTAFYLCASSPPQVSVEETQYFGPGTRLLVL.

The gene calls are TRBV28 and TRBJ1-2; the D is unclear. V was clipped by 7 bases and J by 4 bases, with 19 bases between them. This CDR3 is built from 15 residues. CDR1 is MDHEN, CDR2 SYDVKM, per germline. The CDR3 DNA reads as TGTGCCAGCACTTATGGAGTCGCGTCCTTCTATGGCTACACCTTC. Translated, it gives CASTYGVASFYGYTF.

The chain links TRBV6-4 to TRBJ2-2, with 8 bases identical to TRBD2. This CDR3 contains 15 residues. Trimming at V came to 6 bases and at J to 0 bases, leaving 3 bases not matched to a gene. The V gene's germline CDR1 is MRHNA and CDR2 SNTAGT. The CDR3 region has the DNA TGTGCCAGCAGGATGGGACTAGCGAACACCGGGGAGCTGTTTTTT. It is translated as CASRMGLANTGELFF.

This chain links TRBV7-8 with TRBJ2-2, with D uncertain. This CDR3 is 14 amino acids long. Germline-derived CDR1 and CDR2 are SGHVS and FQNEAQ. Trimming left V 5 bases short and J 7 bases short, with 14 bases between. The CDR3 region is CASSVDLYGGELFF. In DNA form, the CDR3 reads TGTGCCAGCAGCGTTGATCTTTATGGCGGGGAGCTGTTTTTT. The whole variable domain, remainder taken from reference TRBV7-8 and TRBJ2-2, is GAGVSQSPRYKVAKRGQDVALRCDPISGHVSLFWYQQALGQGPEFLTYFQNEAQLDKSGLPSDRFFAERPEGSVSTLKIQRTQQEDSAVYLCASSVDLYGGELFFGEGSRLTVL.

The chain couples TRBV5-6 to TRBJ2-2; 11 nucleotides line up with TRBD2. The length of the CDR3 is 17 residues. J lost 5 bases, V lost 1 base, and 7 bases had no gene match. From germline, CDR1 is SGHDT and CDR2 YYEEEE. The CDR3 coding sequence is TGTGCCAGCAGCTTGTTTCTAGCGGGAGGTGGGACCGGGGAGCTGTTTTTT. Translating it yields CASSLFLAGGGTGELFF.

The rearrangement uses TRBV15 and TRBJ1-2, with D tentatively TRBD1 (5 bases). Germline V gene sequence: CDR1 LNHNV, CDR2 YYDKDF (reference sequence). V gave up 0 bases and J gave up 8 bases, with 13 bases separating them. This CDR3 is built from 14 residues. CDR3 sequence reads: CATSRDRQGSGYTF. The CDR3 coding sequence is TGTGCCACCAGCAGAGATAGGCAGGGATCCGGCTACACCTTC.

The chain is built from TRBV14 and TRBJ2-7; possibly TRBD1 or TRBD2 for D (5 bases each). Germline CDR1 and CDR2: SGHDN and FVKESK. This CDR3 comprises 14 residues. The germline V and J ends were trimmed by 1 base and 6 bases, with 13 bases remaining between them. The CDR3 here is CASSQGEGQGEQYF. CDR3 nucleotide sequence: TGTGCCAGCAGCCAAGGTGAGGGGCAAGGCGAGCAGTACTTC.

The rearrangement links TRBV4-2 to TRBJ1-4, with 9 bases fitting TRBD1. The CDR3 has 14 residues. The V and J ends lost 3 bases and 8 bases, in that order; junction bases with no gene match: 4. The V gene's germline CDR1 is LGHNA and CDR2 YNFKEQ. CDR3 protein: CASSQGQGGEKLFF. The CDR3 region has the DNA TGTGCCAGCAGCCAGGGACAGGGCGGAGAAAAACTGTTTTTT.

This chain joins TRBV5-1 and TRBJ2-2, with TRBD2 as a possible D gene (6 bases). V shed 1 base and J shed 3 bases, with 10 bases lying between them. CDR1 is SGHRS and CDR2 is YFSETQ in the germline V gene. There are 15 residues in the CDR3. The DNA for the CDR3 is TGCGCCAGCAGCTTGTCGCGGGGCGACACCGGGGAGCTGTTTTTT. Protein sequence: CASSLSRGDTGELFF.

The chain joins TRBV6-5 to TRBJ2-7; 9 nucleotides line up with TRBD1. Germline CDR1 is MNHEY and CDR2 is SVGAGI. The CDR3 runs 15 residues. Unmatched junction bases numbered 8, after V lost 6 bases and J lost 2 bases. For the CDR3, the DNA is TGTGCCAGCAGCTCCTTCGGGACAGGGACCTACGAGCAGTACTTC. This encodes CASSSFGTGTYEQYF.

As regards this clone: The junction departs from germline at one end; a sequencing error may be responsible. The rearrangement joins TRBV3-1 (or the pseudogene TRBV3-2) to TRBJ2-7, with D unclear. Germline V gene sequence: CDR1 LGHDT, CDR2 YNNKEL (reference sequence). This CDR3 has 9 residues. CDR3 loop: CASSPPPRF. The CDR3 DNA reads TGTGCCAGCAGCCCACCTCCCCGGTTC.

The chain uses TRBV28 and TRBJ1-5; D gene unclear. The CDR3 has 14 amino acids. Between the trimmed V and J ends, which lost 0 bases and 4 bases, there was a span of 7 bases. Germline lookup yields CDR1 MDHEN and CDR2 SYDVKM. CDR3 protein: CASSLWRENQPQHF. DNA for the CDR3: TGTGCCAGCAGTTTATGGAGGGAAAATCAGCCCCAGCATTTT.

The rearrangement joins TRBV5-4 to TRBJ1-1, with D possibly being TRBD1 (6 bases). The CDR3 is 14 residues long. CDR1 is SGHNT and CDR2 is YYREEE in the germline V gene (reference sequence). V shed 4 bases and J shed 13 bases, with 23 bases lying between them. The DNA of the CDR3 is TGTGCCAGCAGCACATCGGACAGCCTGGGACGGGTTTTCTTT. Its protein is CASSTSDSLGRVFF.

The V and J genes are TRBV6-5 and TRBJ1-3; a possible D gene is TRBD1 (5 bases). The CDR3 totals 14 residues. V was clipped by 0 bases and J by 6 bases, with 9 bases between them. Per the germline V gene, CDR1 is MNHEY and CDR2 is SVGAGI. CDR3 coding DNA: TGTGCCAGCAGTTACTCGGGGGGGGAAAACACCATATATTTT. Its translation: CASSYSGGENTIYF.

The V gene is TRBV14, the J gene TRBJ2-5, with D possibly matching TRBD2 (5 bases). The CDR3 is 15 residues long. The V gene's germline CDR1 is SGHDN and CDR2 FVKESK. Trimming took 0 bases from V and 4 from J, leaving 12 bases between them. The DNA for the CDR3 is TGTGCCAGCAGCCAAGAGTACGGGGTAGGAGAGACCCAGTACTTC. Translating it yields CASSQEYGVGETQYF.

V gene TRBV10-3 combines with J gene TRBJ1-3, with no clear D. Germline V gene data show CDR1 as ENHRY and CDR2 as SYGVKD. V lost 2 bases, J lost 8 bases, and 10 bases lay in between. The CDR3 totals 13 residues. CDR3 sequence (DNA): TGTGCCATCAGTGAGCCATCGCGGGACACCATATATTTT. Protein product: CAISEPSRDTIYF.

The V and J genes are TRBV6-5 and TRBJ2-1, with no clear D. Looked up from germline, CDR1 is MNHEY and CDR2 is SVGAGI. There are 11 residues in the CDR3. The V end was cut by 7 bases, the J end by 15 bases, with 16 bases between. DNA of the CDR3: TGTGCCAGCAACTACGGGCTACGCTCGTTCTTC. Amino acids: CASNYGLRSFF.